This T cell receptor beta chain was identified during a study of regulatory T cells in long-lasting Graves disease. CDR3 length: 16 amino acids. V lost 4 bases and J lost 2; bases outside the gene matches: 6. Germline V lookup: CDR1 LNHDA, CDR2 SQIVND (reference sequence). Findings of the study overall: Less diverse TCR repertoires were seen in persistent Graves' patients than in newly diagnosed ones.

Arm-PCR of CDR3 regions with iRepertoire HTBI primers generated TCR beta libraries. TCRdb passed the multiplex PCR reads through MiXCR, listing each CDR3 protein once. In the table there are around 450,000 distinct CDR3 sequences, 16% of which are singletons. This clonotype has only a few counts. Its cognate antigen is unknown. Time point here: newly diagnosed GD, antithyroid drugs for less than 3 months. Extracted RNA from PBMCs served as the source of the TCR library. The EDTA tubes were filled with roughly 10 milliliters of drawn peripheral blood. The data also belong to a second study, concerning T cells in Graves' hyperthyroidism and ophthalmopathy. From that study: Peripheral blood also featured most of the thyroid clonotypes expanded above 0.001.

The TCR was taken from a man between 40 and 49 years old with Graves disease. Here the sequenced sample was peripheral blood mononuclear cells (PBMCs), taken at new diagnosis, from a patient treated with antithyroid drugs. The gene calls are TRBV19 and TRBJ2-7, with TRBD1 identical over 12 bases. The chain's CDR3 is CASSTPGQGAPYEQYF. The CDR3 region has the DNA TGTGCCAGTAGTACGCCGGGACAGGGGGCACCCTACGAGCAGTACTTC.